A single sample is the source of the 9 T cell receptor beta chains below, sequenced in a study of cytomegalovirus exposure and HLA in healthy donors. The PCR contained 60 Vbeta and 13 Jbeta primers. Using immunoSEQ multiplex PCR, the repertoire was profiled, and TCRdb retains in-frame clones only, with some absent. The table includes some 150,000 clones, around three quarters detected once. Material for sequencing was PBMCs. The receptors stem from a woman aged 30 to 39 in good health and CMV-seronegative.

CDR3 protein: CASSVEDGWRDEQYF. In DNA, the CDR3 is TGTGCCAGCAGCGTAGAGGACGGGTGGCGGGACGAGCAGTACTTC. The chain carries TRBV9 and TRBJ2-7; D is perhaps TRBD2 (5 bases). The CDR3 contains 15 residues. The V gene lost 0 bases and the J gene lost 5 bases, with 15 bases spanning the gap. Germline V CDR1 and CDR2: SGDLS, YYNGEE.

With regard to this clone: Its ends do not fully match the called genes, so a read error is possible. V usage is TRBV7-6 and J usage is TRBJ1-3; D is possibly TRBD1 (5 bases). Germline loops: CDR1 SGHVS, CDR2 FNYEAQ. The CDR3 is 12 amino acids. CDR3 sequence reads: CASSLVSLTGDF. The CDR3, as DNA: TGTGCCAGCAGCTTAGTCTCCCTTACAGGAGATTTT. The variable domain in full, with the rest retrieved from reference TRBV7-6 and TRBJ1-3, is GAGVSQSPRYKVTKRGQDVALRCDPISGHVSLYWYRQALGQGPEFLTYFNYEAQQDKSGLPNDRFSAERPEGSISTLTIQRTEQRDSAMYRCASSLVSLTGDFGEGSWLTVV.

The rearrangement uses TRBV7-2 and TRBJ1-5; D uncertain. Germline V gene lookup returns CDR1 SGHTA and CDR2 FQGNSA. V was pared by 5 bases and J by 3 bases, with 14 bases between. This CDR3 has 15 amino acids. The CDR3 region is CASSPPGPPNQPQHF. In DNA form, the CDR3 reads TGTGCCAGCAGCCCCCCGGGTCCTCCCAATCAGCCCCAGCATTTT.

V usage is TRBV5-1 and J usage is TRBJ2-3, with 11 bases aligning to TRBD2. CDR1 is SGHRS, CDR2 YFSETQ, per germline. The CDR3 extends over 16 amino acids. Trimming cost V 6 bases and J 1 base; bases outside gene matches: 7. This chain's CDR3 is CASKDTSGGGTDTQYF. CDR3 DNA sequence: TGCGCCAGCAAGGACACTAGCGGGGGAGGCACAGATACGCAGTATTTT.

In its sample, this clone was seen a few times. The rearrangement uses TRBV10-1 and TRBJ2-3; D gene uncertain. V shed 0 bases and J shed 4 bases, with 5 bases lying between them. The CDR3 is 13 residues long. Germline assignment: CDR1 WNHNN and CDR2 SYGVQD (reference sequence). The CDR3 DNA reads as TGCGCCAGCAGTGAGTCGACTTCAGATACGCAGTATTTT. As protein: CASSESTSDTQYF.

This clone was seen just once. The J gene is TRBJ2-7, the V gene TRBV10-1; 9 bases agree with TRBD1. The CDR3 length is 14 residues. CDR1 is WNHNN, CDR2 SYGVQD, per germline (reference sequence). Trimming cost V 11 bases and J 0 bases; bases outside gene matches: 8. CDR3 in amino acids: CAGTRQGDSYEQYF. In DNA, the CDR3 is TGCGCCGGAACAAGACAGGGGGACTCCTACGAGCAGTACTTC.

Points on this clone: One junction end disagrees with the germline gene, perhaps due to a read error. This chain uses TRBV9 with TRBJ1-2; D call uncertain. Germline values: CDR1 SGDLS, CDR2 YYNGEE. This CDR3 has 17 residues. In DNA form, the CDR3 reads TGTGCCAGCAGCGTAGACCCCAATTCCATAACTAACTATGGCTACCCCTTC. This translates into CASSVDPNSITNYGYPF. The full variable domain, completed using reference TRBV9 and TRBJ1-2, is DSGVTQTPKHLITATGQRVTLRCSPRSGDLSVYWYQQSLDQGLQFLIQYYNGEERAKGNILERFSAQQFPDLHSELNLSSLELGDSALYFCASSVDPNSITNYGYPFGSGTRLTVV.

The chain carries TRBV4-3 and TRBJ1-6, with 10 bases lining up with TRBD1. CDR3 size: 19 residues. Germline V lookup: CDR1 LGHNA, CDR2 YSLEER. V shed 0 bases and J 8 bases; nucleotides not matched to a gene: 13. The CDR3 here is CASSQDWGQGTEVYSPLHF. The CDR3, as DNA: TGCGCCAGCAGCCAAGATTGGGGACAGGGGACGGAGGTTTATTCACCCCTCCACTTT.

The gene calls are TRBV4-2 and TRBJ2-1; 8 bases match TRBD2. The V gene's germline CDR1 is LGHNA and CDR2 YNFKEQ. The junction had 2 bases not matched to a gene; V was cut back by 3 bases and J by 1 base. The CDR3 length is 15 residues. In DNA form, the CDR3 reads TGTGCCAGCAGCCATACTAGCGGTTCCTACAATGAGCAGTTCTTC. Translating it yields CASSHTSGSYNEQFF.